Listed below are T cell receptor beta chains from one sample, sequenced in a study of blood T cell repertoires in COVID-19. Libraries were prepared by immunoSEQ multiplex PCR; TCRdb keeps only in-frame clonotypes and omits some of them. The sample contains a few hundred thousand clones, about 85% of which appear only once. The specimen was peripheral blood. The receptors were sampled from a woman between 18 and 29 years old with acute or convalescent COVID-19. The CDR3 runs from the conserved cysteine through the conserved F or W. A D gene is named only where the DNA matches it firmly. Size is stated for part of the rows, as once, few or many counts, or as a class when the clone is expanded.

. | TRBJ1-1 | TRBD1 | TRBV5-1 | CASSDGTVTEAFF | TGCGCCAGCAGCGACGGGACAGTCACTGAAGCTTTCTTT
. | TRBJ1-1 | TRBD1 | TRBV19 | CASSMSVYRGNTEAFF | TGTGCCAGTAGTATGAGCGTGTACAGGGGAAACACTGAAGCTTTCTTT
. | TRBJ1-1 | . | TRBV5-5 | CASSPIPNTEAFF | TGTGCCAGCAGCCCTATTCCGAACACTGAAGCTTTCTTT
. | TRBJ1-1 | . | TRBV6-5 | CASSYSSTGVTEAFF | TGTGCCAGCAGTTACTCCTCCACAGGAGTCACTGAAGCTTTCTTT
. | TRBJ2-3 | TRBD2 | TRBV2 | CASRTKLAREMRDTDTQYF | TGTGCCAGCAGAACGAAACTAGCGCGGGAGATGCGGGACACAGATACGCAGTATTTT
. | TRBJ2-7 | TRBD1 | TRBV18 | CASSQGQGAYYEQYF | TGTGCCAGCTCACAAGGACAGGGGGCGTACTACGAGCAGTACTTC
. | TRBJ1-2 | TRBD1 | TRBV7-2 | CASSPDRALRGYTF | TGTGCCAGCAGCCCAGACAGGGCCCTTAGAGGCTACACCTTC
. | TRBJ1-2 | . | TRBV12-3/TRBV12-4 | CASSLDGSYGYTF | TGTGCCAGCAGTTTAGATGGCAGCTATGGCTACACCTTC
many | TRBJ1-2 | . | TRBV12-5 | CASGLADLRVNGYTF | TGTGCTAGTGGTTTGGCCGATTTGAGGGTCAATGGCTACACCTTC
. | TRBJ2-7 | . | TRBV7-9 | CASSILANYEQYF | TGTGCCAGCAGCATCCTTGCTAACTACGAGCAGTACTTC
. | TRBJ2-7 | TRBD1 | TRBV19 | CASSMGTGSPYEQYF | TGTGCCAGTAGTATGGGGACAGGGTCCCCCTACGAGCAGTACTTC
. | TRBJ2-4 | TRBD1 | TRBV7-9 | CASSPRDRGRLPAKNIQYF | TGTGCCAGCAGCCCACGGGACAGGGGGCGTTTACCAGCCAAAAACATTCAGTACTTC
. | TRBJ2-1 | . | TRBV5-1 | CASSLAQGTNNEQFF | TGCGCCAGCAGCTTGGCCCAGGGTACGAACAATGAGCAGTTCTTC
. | TRBJ2-7 | . | TRBV10-3 | CAIRATGQTSYEQYF | TGTGCCATCAGGGCTACCGGACAGACCTCCTACGAGCAGTACTTC
. | TRBJ1-5 | . | TRBV7-9 | CASSLSRVGQPQHF | TGTGCCAGCAGCTTATCCCGGGTTGGGCAGCCCCAGCATTTT
. | TRBJ1-6 | . | TRBV5-1 | CASSWGLGDNSPLHF | TGCGCCAGCAGCTGGGGGCTGGGGGATAATTCACCCCTCCACTTT
. | TRBJ2-2 | . | TRBV5-1 | CATAPGANTGELFF | TGCGCCACCGCCCCCGGTGCGAACACCGGGGAGCTGTTTTTT
. | TRBJ2-2 | TRBD2 | TRBV4-2 | CASSQELAGVTGELFF | TGTGCCAGCAGCCAAGAACTAGCGGGAGTCACCGGGGAGCTGTTTTTT
few | TRBJ1-2 | . | TRBV7-8 | CASSLSRVSEGYTF | TGTGCCAGCAGCTTATCCAGGGTGTCGGAGGGCTACACCTTC
. | TRBJ2-7 | . | TRBV7-2 | CASSGYAGSAYEQYF | TGTGCCAGCAGCGGGTACGCGGGGAGTGCCTACGAGCAGTACTTC
. | TRBJ2-3 | TRBD1 | TRBV18 | CASSLATGGRGTDTQYF | TGTGCCAGCTCACTTGCGACAGGGGGCCGGGGCACAGATACGCAGTATTTT
. | TRBJ2-5 | TRBD1 | TRBV3-1/TRBV3-2 | CASSQDRDRIAIQETQYF | TGTGCCAGCAGCCAAGACCGGGACAGGATCGCGATTCAAGAGACCCAGTACTTC
. | TRBJ1-1 | TRBD1 | TRBV10-3 | CAIEGTGRVAFF | TGTGCCATCGAGGGGACAGGTCGGGTAGCTTTCTTT
. | TRBJ1-2 | TRBD1 | TRBV12-3/TRBV12-4 | CASRPAGGGYTF | TGTGCCAGCAGGCCAGCAGGGGGTGGCTACACCTTC
once | TRBJ1-6 | TRBD1 | TRBV28 | CASTLGGTGGSPLHF | TGTGCCAGCACCCTGGGGGGGACAGGGGGTTCACCCCTCCACTTT